This T cell receptor (beta chain) was profiled in a study of cytomegalovirus exposure and HLA in healthy donors. Germline lookup yields CDR1 MDHEN and CDR2 SYDVKM. The V gene end was trimmed by 8 bases and the J gene end by 2 bases; junction bases not matched to a gene: 6. This CDR3 has 14 residues. PCR amplification relied on 60 Vbeta primers (plus 13 Jbeta primers). Assay used: immunoSEQ multiplex PCR; TCRdb lists only in-frame clones, some missing. The sample carries 150,000 to 250,000 clones, just over 75% recorded once. This sequence originates from a young man in good health and CMV-seronegative. Source material: PBMCs. V is TRBV28 and J is TRBJ2-1, with TRBD1 identical over 7 bases. This chain's CDR3 is CASGDRDPYNEQFF. In nucleotides, the CDR3 is TGTGCCAGCGGCGACAGGGATCCCTACAATGAGCAGTTCTTC. The full variable domain, with the rest looked up from reference TRBV28 and TRBJ2-1, is DVKVTQSSRYLVKRTGEKVFLECVQDMDHENMFWYRQDPGLGLRLIYFSYDVKMKEKGDIPEGYSVSREKKERFSLILESASTNQTSMYLCASGDRDPYNEQFFGPGTRLTVL.